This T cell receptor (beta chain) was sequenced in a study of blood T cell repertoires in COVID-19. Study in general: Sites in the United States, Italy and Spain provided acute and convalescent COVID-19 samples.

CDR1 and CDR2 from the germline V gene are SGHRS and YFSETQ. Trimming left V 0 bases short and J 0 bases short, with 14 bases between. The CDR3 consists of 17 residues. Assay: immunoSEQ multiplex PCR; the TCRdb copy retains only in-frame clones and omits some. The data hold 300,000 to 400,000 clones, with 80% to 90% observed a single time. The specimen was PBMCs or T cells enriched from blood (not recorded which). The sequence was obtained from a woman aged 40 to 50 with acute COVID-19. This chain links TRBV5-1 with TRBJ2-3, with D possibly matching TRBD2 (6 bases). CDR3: CASSLGALAGSTDTQYF. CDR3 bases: TGCGCCAGCAGCTTGGGGGCCCTCGCGGGAAGCACAGATACGCAGTATTTT.